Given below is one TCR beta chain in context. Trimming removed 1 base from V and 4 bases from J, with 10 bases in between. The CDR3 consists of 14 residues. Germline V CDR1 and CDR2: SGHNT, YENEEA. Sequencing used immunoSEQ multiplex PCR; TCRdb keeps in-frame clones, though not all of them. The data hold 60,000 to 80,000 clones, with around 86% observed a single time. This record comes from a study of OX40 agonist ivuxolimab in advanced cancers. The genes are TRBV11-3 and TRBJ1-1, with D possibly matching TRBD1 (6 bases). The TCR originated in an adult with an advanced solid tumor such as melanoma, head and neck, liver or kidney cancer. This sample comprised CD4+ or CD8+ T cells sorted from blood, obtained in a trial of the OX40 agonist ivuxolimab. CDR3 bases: TGTGCCAGCAGCTTAGCAGGGGCAGGCACTGAAGCTTTCTTT. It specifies CASSLAGAGTEAFF.